Listed here is a single T cell receptor beta chain. The antigen this receptor binds is unknown. Base qualities are not provided; no much larger clone lies one nucleotide away. Library preparation employed RT-PCR. TCRdb names Illumina HiSeq 2500 as the instrument used. Starting from the raw public reads, TCRdb applied fastp trimming at Q25, assembled clones with MiXCR and retained in-frame beta chains. CDR3 protein sequences are deduplicated, and each keeps its most common genes and DNA. The sample yields 800,000 or so distinct CDR3 sequences; 21% were counted once. The ten biggest clones cover about a tenth of the sample. This sample is part of a study of response to subunit inactivated influenza vaccine (dated by TCRdb to between 2018 and 2020). With respect to the entire study: Deep quantitative T cell receptor repertoire profiling was used in the study to track responses to a trivalent subunit inactivated influenza vaccine.

Reading from cysteine to phenylalanine, the CDR3 counts 17 amino acids. Only CDR3 DNA remains: 51 bases, in frame from the first base. Trimming costs V 3 bases and J 4 bases, and their ends lie 18 bases apart. Taken from the germline V gene, the CDR1 and CDR2 loops are LGHNA and YSLEER. What the authors observed across the whole study: According to the authors, only a limited number of new T cells may be recruited by each seasonal influenza vaccination.

This receptor was identified in a man aged 45-65 years who received an inactivated influenza vaccine. Donor details come from another sample of the same person, matched by shared clones. The sequencing here drew on PBMCs from blood, taken 5 days after vaccination. The chain joins TRBV4-3 to TRBJ2-2; TRBD1 is perhaps the D gene, given 6 matching bases. The CDR3 corresponds to CASSHPVRQGITGELFF. The nucleotide sequence reads as follows: TGCGCCAGCAGCCACCCTGTCCGGCAGGGGATCACCGGGGAGCTGTTTTTT.